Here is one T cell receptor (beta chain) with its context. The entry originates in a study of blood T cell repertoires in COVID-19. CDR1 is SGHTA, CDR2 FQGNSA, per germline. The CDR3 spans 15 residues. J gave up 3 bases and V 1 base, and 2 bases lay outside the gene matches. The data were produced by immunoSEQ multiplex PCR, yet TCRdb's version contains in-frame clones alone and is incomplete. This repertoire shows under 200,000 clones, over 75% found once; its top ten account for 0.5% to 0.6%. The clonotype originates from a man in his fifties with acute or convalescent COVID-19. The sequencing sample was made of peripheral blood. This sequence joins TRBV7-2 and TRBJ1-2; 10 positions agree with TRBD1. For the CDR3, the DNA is TGTGCCAGCAGCTTAGTCGACAGGGGGCACTATGGCTACACCTTC. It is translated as CASSLVDRGHYGYTF.